The 32 T cell receptor beta chains given below trace back to one sample, sequenced in a study of T cells in Graves' hyperthyroidism and ophthalmopathy. From RNA transcripts, TCR beta CDR3 regions were amplified. The primer set for the first-round RT-PCR of the TCR CDR3 was HTBI. MiXCR, applied by TCRdb to the multiplex PCR reads, yields one record per CDR3 protein. Among hundreds of thousands of distinct CDR3 sequences listed, more than 30% were seen once. The sequencing input was blood. The receptors shown here come from a man aged 18 to 29 with Graves' hyperthyroidism.

As regards this clonotype: A single base separates this from a much larger clone, so it may be a read error. The chain uses TRBV7-8 and TRBJ2-5; 9 positions agree with TRBD1. V was pared by 4 bases and J by 9 bases, with 9 bases of the junction left unmatched. Germline values: CDR1 SGHVS, CDR2 FQNEAQ. CDR3 length equals 14 residues. The chain's CDR3 is CASSWDRDEEAQYF. The CDR3 DNA reads TGTGCCAGCAGCTGGGACAGGGATGAGGAGGCCCAGTACTTC.

Concerning this clonotype: Sequence at one end of the junction differs from germline and may be a read error. V usage is TRBV5-5 and J usage is TRBJ2-5; 13 bases are shared with TRBD2. Per germline, CDR1 SGHKS and CDR2 YYEKEE (reference sequence). This CDR3 contains 13 residues. The CDR3 loop reads CAGSATSGGSQYF. The DNA for the CDR3 is TGTGCCGGCAGCGCGACTAGCGGGGGGTCCCAGTACTTC.

This clonotype was observed at least ten times. The V gene is TRBV5-1, the J gene TRBJ2-7, with 7 bases that match TRBD2. Germline trimming cut 6 bases from V and 5 bases from J; bases unmatched to any gene: 11. The CDR3 loop spans 14 amino acids. Germline V gene lookup returns CDR1 SGHRS and CDR2 YFSETQ. The chain's CDR3 is CASKPAGSPNEQYF. CDR3 DNA: TGCGCCAGCAAGCCAGCGGGAAGCCCTAACGAGCAGTACTTC.

The J gene is TRBJ2-7, the V gene TRBV7-8; 7 nucleotides line up with TRBD2. The CDR3 contains 13 residues. From germline, CDR1 is SGHVS and CDR2 FQNEAQ. V was pared by 1 base and J by 11 bases, with 8 bases of the junction left unmatched. CDR3 sequence: CASSLDVAGTKYF. The CDR3 coding sequence is TGTGCCAGCAGCTTAGATGTAGCAGGGACTAAGTACTTC.

On this clonotype: A much larger clone differs from this one at a single base, so this may be a read error. J is TRBJ2-5 and V is TRBV2; 9 nucleotides agree with TRBD2. Germline values: CDR1 SNHLY, CDR2 FYNNEI. Germline trimming cut 6 bases from V and 1 base from J; bases unmatched to any gene: 6. The CDR3 sequence is 15 residues long. Here the CDR3 DNA reads TGTGCCAGCAGCCGGAATAGCGGGGGCCAAGAGACCCAGTACTTC. Translating it yields CASSRNSGGQETQYF.

In its sample, this clonotype was seen a few times. This sequence joins TRBV20-1 and TRBJ1-4, with 9 bases aligning to TRBD1. The trim removed 3 bases at V and 9 bases at J, leaving 11 bases unmatched. CDR3 length: 15 residues. Germline-derived CDR1 and CDR2 are DFQATT and SNEGSKA (reference sequence). For the CDR3, the DNA is TGCAGTGCTAGGGAATTACAGGGGGCAGAGAAAAAACTGTTTTTT. Translating it yields CSARELQGAEKKLFF.

V and J are TRBV27 and TRBJ1-2; 10 nucleotides line up with TRBD1. The V segment lost 1 base and the J segment 8 bases; nucleotides outside the gene matches: 7. This CDR3 comprises 15 residues. Germline CDR1 is MNHEY and CDR2 is SMNVEV (reference sequence). The CDR3 sequence is CASSLFPDRGEGYTF. CDR3 bases: TGTGCCAGCAGTTTATTCCCGGACAGGGGGGAAGGCTACACCTTC.

The chain has TRBV6-6 and TRBJ1-2; 7 positions agree with TRBD1. CDR1 is MNHNY and CDR2 is SVGAGI in the germline V gene (reference sequence). CDR3 length equals 16 residues. V was pared by 8 bases and J by 4 bases, with 16 bases of the junction left unmatched. The CDR3 DNA reads TGTGCCAGCTGGGGAGGGGGCGCAAAATCGGGCTATGGCTACACCTTC. Translation: CASWGGGAKSGYGYTF.

The V gene is TRBV5-1, the J gene TRBJ1-4; possibly TRBD1 for D (5 bases). CDR1 SGHRS and CDR2 YFSETQ come from the germline V gene. The CDR3 is made up of 16 amino acids. Between the trimmed V and J ends, which lost 1 base and 6 bases, there was a span of 16 bases. DNA for the CDR3: TGCGCCAGCAGCTTGTATTCTGGGGGGACGGATGAAAAACTGTTTTTT. It specifies CASSLYSGGTDEKLFF.

This clonotype appeared many times. J is TRBJ1-5 and V is TRBV6-5; D is uncertain. Trimming left V 5 bases short and J 5 bases short, with 10 bases between. Germline CDR1 is MNHEY and CDR2 is SVGAGI. The CDR3 totals 13 residues. The CDR3 DNA reads TGTGCCAGCAGTATGGACGGCGATCAGCCCCAGCATTTT. The encoded protein is CASSMDGDQPQHF.

The chain has TRBV9 and TRBJ1-2, with D hard to call. The CDR3 sequence is 16 residues long. Germline V gene data show CDR1 as SGDLS and CDR2 as YYNGEE. V was trimmed by 0 bases and J by 4 bases, leaving 16 bases between them. DNA for the CDR3: TGTGCCAGCAGCGTAGCTCTGTCTAGCGGGCGCTATGGCTACACCTTC. It yields the protein CASSVALSSGRYGYTF. Using reference TRBV9 and TRBJ1-2 for the parts outside the CDR3, the full variable domain is DSGVTQTPKHLITATGQRVTLRCSPRSGDLSVYWYQQSLDQGLQFLIQYYNGEERAKGNILERFSAQQFPDLHSELNLSSLELGDSALYFCASSVALSSGRYGYTFGSGTRLTVV.

Of note for this clonotype: A read error is possible here, since a much larger clone lies one base away. The rearrangement joins TRBV19 to TRBJ1-5; 7 positions agree with TRBD1. The J segment lost 6 bases and the V segment lost 7 bases, leaving 3 bases of the junction unmatched. CDR1 and CDR2 (germline): LNHDA, SQIVND (reference sequence). The CDR3 covers 12 residues. The CDR3 DNA sequence: TGTGCCAGTATCAGGGGGAGTCAGCCCCAGCATTTT. Translation gives CASIRGSQPQHF.

This clonotype occurred a few times. The chain uses TRBV20-1 and TRBJ2-2, with 8 bases that match TRBD2. The CDR3 has 14 residues. After removal of 3 bases from V and 6 bases from J, the junction contained 6 bases not matched to a gene. Germline-derived CDR1 and CDR2 are DFQATT and SNEGSKA (reference sequence). CDR3 region: CSARGLGRSGELFF. CDR3 DNA: TGCAGTGCTAGGGGACTAGGACGCTCCGGGGAGCTGTTTTTT.

In this sample, this clonotype turned up many times. This chain connects TRBV12-3 or TRBV12-4 to TRBJ1-1; no clear D. V shed 6 bases and J shed 5 bases, with 13 bases lying between them. This CDR3 contains 13 residues. CDR3 sequence: CASSPSRWTEAFF. In DNA, the CDR3 is TGTGCCAGCAGCCCATCAAGGTGGACTGAAGCTTTCTTT.

This clonotype showed up just a few times. The germline gene is not matched at one end of the junction; a read error may be the cause. This sequence joins TRBV10-3 and TRBJ2-7, with TRBD1 matching 10 bases. Germline V gene lookup returns CDR1 ENHRY and CDR2 SYGVKD. This CDR3 spans 13 amino acids. CDR3 DNA sequence: TGTGCCAGCAGTCGGGACAGGGGTTCCGAGCAGTACTTC. This sequence encodes CASSRDRGSEQYF.

This clonotype appeared many times. The V and J genes are TRBV15 and TRBJ1-6; D call uncertain. The CDR3 is 15 amino acids. Trimming removed 4 bases at V and 7 bases at J, with 14 bases between. Germline lookup yields CDR1 LNHNV and CDR2 YYDKDF (reference sequence). In nucleotides, the CDR3 is TGTGCCACCAGCACCCCTCCGGGGTTGAATTCACCCCTCCACTTT. Translation: CATSTPPGLNSPLHF.

The sample holds many counts of this clonotype. V and J are TRBV29-1 and TRBJ2-7, with D maybe TRBD1 (5 bases). V lost 7 bases, J lost 7 bases, and 14 bases lay in between. Germline V gene sequence: CDR1 SQVTM, CDR2 ANQGSEA. This CDR3 comprises 11 residues. CDR3 residues: CSAEAGFEQYF. CDR3 in DNA: TGCAGCGCCGAGGCAGGGTTTGAGCAGTACTTC.

This clonotype was detected ten times or more. This CDR3 reads CASRPTGLGGGYTF. The CDR3, as DNA: TGTGCCAGCAGGCCCACAGGTCTGGGAGGAGGCTACACCTTC. V is TRBV12-3 or TRBV12-4 and J is TRBJ1-2, with D perhaps matching TRBD1 (5 bases). V lost 6 bases to trimming and J lost 8 bases, with 19 bases between them. The CDR3 has 14 residues.

The chain joins TRBV25-1 to TRBJ2-5, with 10 bases identical to TRBD2. The CDR3 covers 16 residues. The V segment lost 3 bases and the J segment 5 bases; nucleotides outside the gene matches: 9. Per the germline V gene, CDR1 is MGHDK and CDR2 is SYGVNS. The CDR3 coding sequence is TGTGCCAGCAGTGATGGAAGCGGGGGGGCCGTCGAGACCCAGTACTTC. Translating gives CASSDGSGGAVETQYF. The complete variable domain, with remaining parts taken from reference TRBV25-1 and TRBJ2-5, reads EADIYQTPRYLVIGTGKKITLECSQTMGHDKMYWYQQDPGMELHLIHYSYGVNSTEKGDLSSESTVSRIRTEHFPLTLESARPSHTSQYLCASSDGSGGAVETQYFGPGTRLLVL.

This clonotype was observed a few times. In nucleotides, the CDR3 is TGTGCCAGCAACCTGAGGGGAGCTGGGGCCAACGTCCTGACTTTC. Protein sequence: CASNLRGAGANVLTF. V is TRBV9 and J is TRBJ2-6, with D possibly being TRBD1 or TRBD2 (5 bases each). The V gene lost 6 bases and the J gene lost 2 bases, with 12 bases spanning the gap. The germline V gene encodes CDR1 SGDLS and CDR2 YYNGEE. CDR3 length equals 15 residues.

This clonotype occurred a few times. The chain is built from TRBV7-9 and TRBJ2-5; 10 bases align to TRBD2. The V gene's germline CDR1 is SEHNR and CDR2 FQNEAQ (reference sequence). Trimming at V came to 4 bases and at J to 4 bases, leaving 6 bases not matched to a gene. This CDR3 is built from 15 residues. CDR3 amino acids: CASSSSGSGAETQYF. The CDR3 nucleotides read TGTGCCAGCAGCTCTAGCGGGAGTGGGGCAGAGACCCAGTACTTC.

V is TRBV7-2 and J is TRBJ1-4; the D is unclear. Germline CDR1 reads SGHTA; CDR2 reads FQGNSA. CDR3 size: 15 residues. Trimming removed 0 bases from V and 5 bases from J, with 10 bases in between. The CDR3 DNA reads as TGTGCCAGCAGCTTAGCGTACGGTGGAAATGAAAAACTGTTTTTT. This gives the protein CASSLAYGGNEKLFF.

The rearrangement links TRBV20-1 to TRBJ2-3; D remains unclear. V lost 3 bases and J lost 4, with 5 bases in between. CDR1 and CDR2 from the germline V gene are DFQATT and SNEGSKA (reference sequence). The CDR3 length is 11 residues. In DNA, the CDR3 is TGCAGTGCTAGGAGAGCAGATACGCAGTATTTT. Amino acids: CSARRADTQYF.

This clonotype has a handful of counts. V usage is TRBV7-8 and J usage is TRBJ1-6; D is undetermined. Trimming cost V 1 base and J 0 bases, with 13 bases left between them. Germline V gene data show CDR1 as SGHVS and CDR2 as FQNEAQ. The CDR3 loop spans 18 amino acids. CDR3 DNA: TGTGCCAGCAGCTTAGTTCCCCAGGCGACCTCCTATAATTCACCCCTCCACTTT. The encoded protein is CASSLVPQATSYNSPLHF. The entire variable domain, with the rest obtained from reference TRBV7-8 and TRBJ1-6, is as follows: GAGVSQSPRYKVAKRGQDVALRCDPISGHVSLFWYQQALGQGPEFLTYFQNEAQLDKSGLPSDRFFAERPEGSVSTLKIQRTQQEDSAVYLCASSLVPQATSYNSPLHFGNGTRLTVT.

At least ten counts were recorded for this clonotype. The genes are TRBV19 and TRBJ1-5; D is uncertain. Per the germline V gene, CDR1 is LNHDA and CDR2 is SQIVND (reference sequence). Trimming removed 5 bases from V and 1 base from J, with 18 bases in between. This CDR3 contains 17 residues. The CDR3 nucleotides read TGTGCCAGTAGTCCCCCCGAAGCCACTATCAGCAATCAGCCCCAGCATTTT. Translated, it gives CASSPPEATISNQPQHF.

This clonotype was seen a few times. V is TRBV12-3 or TRBV12-4 and J is TRBJ2-5; TRBD2 matches 15 bases. There are 18 residues in the CDR3. V shed 2 bases, J shed 10 bases, and the junction held 14 bases outside the gene matches. This CDR3 is CASSLLGLAGGPSVSQYF. Here the CDR3 DNA reads TGTGCCAGCAGTTTACTTGGACTAGCGGGGGGGCCGTCCGTGAGCCAGTACTTC.

The rearrangement uses TRBV25-1 and TRBJ1-1, with a weak D call TRBD1 (5 bases). The CDR3 consists of 13 residues. Germline CDR1 and CDR2: MGHDK and SYGVNS. CDR3 coding DNA: TGTGCTAGAGCTGGGACGGGAATCACTGAAGCTTTCTTT. Translation gives CARAGTGITEAFF.

This clonotype appeared a few times. This chain uses TRBV5-6 with TRBJ1-4; TRBD1 aligns across 8 bases. In germline, CDR1 is SGHDT, CDR2 YYEEEE. This CDR3 spans 16 amino acids. Losses at the gene ends were 4 bases for V and 8 bases for J; bases not matched to a gene: 13. This chain's CDR3 is CASSGFSTGAREKLFF. DNA of the CDR3: TGTGCCAGCAGCGGATTCTCGACAGGGGCTCGAGAAAAACTGTTTTTT.

Remarks on this clonotype: A much larger clone differs by one base, so this may be a read error. The chain links TRBV19 to TRBJ2-2; the D is unclear. Trimming took off 3 bases at V and 1 base at J, with 3 bases between the two ends. The CDR3 runs 13 residues. Per the germline V gene, CDR1 is LNHDA and CDR2 is SQIVND (reference sequence). CDR3 loop: CASSMGNTGELFF. CDR3 DNA: TGTGCCAGTAGTATGGGGAACACCGGGGAGCTGTTTTTT. Full variable domain (outside the CDR3, taken from reference TRBV19 and TRBJ2-2): DGGITQSPKYLFRKEGQNVTLSCEQNLNHDAMYWYRQDPGQGLRLIYYSQIVNDFQKGDIAEGYSVSREKKESFPLTVTSAQKNPTAFYLCASSMGNTGELFFGEGSRLTVL.

The table lists this clonotype with a few counts. The chain joins TRBV6-6 to TRBJ1-3; D is undetermined. CDR1 is MNHNY and CDR2 is SVGAGI in the germline V gene (reference sequence). This CDR3 region has 13 residues. V lost 5 bases and J lost 4, with 9 bases in between. The CDR3 coding sequence is TGTGCCAGCAGTCTGGTGGGGGGAAACACCATATATTTT. Its protein product is CASSLVGGNTIYF.

The rearrangement links TRBV10-3 to TRBJ1-5; 7 bases are a match to TRBD1. The CDR3 sequence is 13 residues long. Germline trimming cut 10 bases from V and 8 bases from J; bases unmatched to any gene: 11. Germline V CDR1 and CDR2: ENHRY, SYGVKD. CDR3 loop: CATGTAGWEPQHF. CDR3 nucleotides: TGTGCCACCGGGACAGCGGGCTGGGAGCCCCAGCATTTT.

This clonotype was counted ten times or more. This chain uses TRBV29-1 with TRBJ2-7; 12 positions match TRBD1. The CDR3 spans 16 residues. CDR1 SQVTM and CDR2 ANQGSEA come from the germline V gene. V lost 6 bases to trimming and J lost 7 bases; unmatched junction nucleotides: 16. CDR3 nucleotide sequence: TGCAGCGTAGACACCGGGACAGGGGGCTTCCAAAGAGAGCAGTACTTC. Residues: CSVDTGTGGFQREQYF.